This entry lists 22 T cell receptor beta chains sequenced from one sample in a study of cytomegalovirus exposure and HLA in healthy donors. Sequencing used immunoSEQ multiplex PCR; TCRdb keeps in-frame clones, though not all of them. The sample carries about 120,000 clones, under 90% recorded once. Sequencing input: PBMCs. All receptors derive from a woman aged 25 to 39 in good health and CMV-seronegative.

The CDR3 nucleotides are TGTGCCAGCAGCTTAGTGCCTAGCGGGGGAGGTGAGCAGTTCTTC. Amino acids: CASSLVPSGGGEQFF. This chain uses TRBV7-2 with TRBJ2-1, with 10 bases identical to TRBD2. V was pared by 1 base and J by 9 bases, with 6 bases of the junction left unmatched. Germline V gene data show CDR1 as SGHTA and CDR2 as FQGNSA. This CDR3 has 15 amino acids.

CDR3 sequence: CASSAEDRGPYEQYF. CDR3 bases: TGTGCCAGCAGCGCAGAAGACAGGGGGCCCTACGAGCAGTACTTC. V gene TRBV9 combines with J gene TRBJ2-7; 10 positions agree with TRBD1. Germline-derived CDR1 and CDR2 are SGDLS and YYNGEE. CDR3 length: 15 amino acids. With 3 bases clipped from V and 2 bases from J, the junction kept 5 bases outside the gene matches.

This chain joins TRBV19 and TRBJ1-5; TRBD1 is a possible D gene (5 bases). V lost 5 bases, J lost 0 bases, and 11 bases lay in between. CDR1 and CDR2 (germline): LNHDA, SQIVND (reference sequence). The CDR3 loop spans 15 amino acids. CDR3 residues: CASSGVGRSNQPQHF. CDR3 bases: TGTGCCAGTAGTGGGGTGGGGCGTAGCAATCAGCCCCAGCATTTT.

This rearrangement joins TRBV6-1 to TRBJ1-6, with 8 bases lining up with TRBD1. This CDR3 has 14 amino acids. V was clipped by 8 bases and J by 6 bases; unmatched bases: 6. Per the germline V gene, CDR1 is MNHNS and CDR2 is SASEGT. CDR3 in DNA: TGTGCCAGCCCTGGGACAGGCAGTAATTCACCCCTCCACTTT. Its protein is CASPGTGSNSPLHF.

This clone was recorded once. CDR3 region: CASSLRTSGVILHTGELFF. As DNA, the CDR3 is TGTGCCAGCAGCTTGAGGACTAGCGGGGTTATACTACACACCGGGGAGCTGTTTTTT. The chain employs TRBV7-2 and TRBJ2-2, with 12 bases identical to TRBD2. CDR1 is SGHTA, CDR2 FQGNSA, per germline. V lost 3 bases, J lost 3 bases, and 11 bases stayed unmatched. The CDR3 is made up of 19 amino acids.

This clone was picked up one time. The rearrangement joins TRBV6-5 to TRBJ2-1; no reliable D call. The V end was cut by 4 bases, the J end by 7 bases, with 5 bases between. The CDR3 is made up of 11 amino acids. CDR1 and CDR2 from the germline V gene are MNHEY and SVGAGI. The CDR3 sequence is CASSSRNEQFF. The CDR3 DNA follows: TGTGCCAGCAGTTCTCGGAATGAGCAGTTCTTC.

This clone was observed once. This chain links TRBV5-1 with TRBJ1-1; D is undetermined. This CDR3 is built from 14 residues. Germline V lookup: CDR1 SGHRS, CDR2 YFSETQ. Trimming took off 6 bases at V and 5 bases at J, with 17 bases between the two ends. CDR3 in amino acids: CASTPEAGRTEAFF. The CDR3 region has the DNA TGCGCCAGCACCCCGGAGGCGGGTCGGACTGAAGCTTTCTTT.

The rearrangement uses TRBV28 and TRBJ2-7; 11 bases match TRBD1. The CDR3 is made up of 15 amino acids. V shed 3 bases, J shed 5 bases, and the junction held 6 bases outside the gene matches. Germline V gene sequence: CDR1 MDHEN, CDR2 SYDVKM. The CDR3 region is CASSFEGQGANEQYF. CDR3 nucleotide sequence: TGTGCCAGCAGTTTCGAAGGACAGGGGGCTAACGAGCAGTACTTC. Full variable domain (missing parts from reference TRBV28 and TRBJ2-7): DVKVTQSSRYLVKRTGEKVFLECVQDMDHENMFWYRQDPGLGLRLIYFSYDVKMKEKGDIPEGYSVSREKKERFSLILESASTNQTSMYLCASSFEGQGANEQYFGPGTRLTVT.

This sequence joins TRBV6-5 and TRBJ1-1; 8 positions agree with TRBD1. V was pared by 6 bases and J by 5 bases, with 11 bases of the junction left unmatched. The CDR3 extends over 15 amino acids. Germline V gives CDR1 MNHEY, CDR2 SVGAGI. CDR3 sequence (DNA): TGTGCCAGCAGGCCTCGACAGGGGAGGGGGACTGAAGCTTTCTTT. It yields the protein CASRPRQGRGTEAFF.

This clone was seen once. The chain joins TRBV2 to TRBJ2-7; possibly TRBD2 for D (6 bases). Germline values: CDR1 SNHLY, CDR2 FYNNEI. Trimming removed 8 bases from V and 6 bases from J, with 11 bases in between. The CDR3 contains 11 residues. The CDR3 nucleotides read TGTGCCAGCGGAGGGATAATCGAGCAGTACTTC. Amino acids: CASGGIIEQYF.

This clone occurred a few times. This sequence joins TRBV10-3 and TRBJ1-2, with 7 bases that match TRBD1. V lost 3 bases, J lost 4 bases, and 5 bases stayed unmatched. Per germline, CDR1 ENHRY and CDR2 SYGVKD. The CDR3 has 14 amino acids. In DNA form, the CDR3 reads TGTGCCATCAGTGAATCAGGGGGGAGCTATGGCTACACCTTC. This codes for CAISESGGSYGYTF.

This clone has only one observation. The chain carries TRBV27 and TRBJ2-7; 10 bases agree with TRBD2. V shed 5 bases and J 2 bases; nucleotides not matched to a gene: 3. Germline assignment: CDR1 MNHEY and CDR2 SMNVEV (reference sequence). CDR3 length equals 14 residues. Here the CDR3 reads CASSPLAGAYEQYF. In DNA form, the CDR3 reads TGTGCCAGCAGTCCGCTAGCGGGGGCCTACGAGCAGTACTTC.

This clone was counted ten times or more. This chain links TRBV7-9 with TRBJ2-2, with 7 nucleotides matching TRBD2. From germline, CDR1 is SEHNR and CDR2 FQNEAQ (reference sequence). Unmatched junction bases numbered 6, after V lost 10 bases and J lost 7 bases. This CDR3 has 12 residues. CDR3: CAIGGGYGELFF. The CDR3 DNA reads as TGTGCCATAGGCGGGGGATACGGGGAGCTGTTTTTT.

This chain joins TRBV27 and TRBJ2-3; 7 nucleotides line up with TRBD2. This CDR3 region has 18 residues. The V gene end was trimmed by 3 bases and the J gene end by 2 bases; junction bases not matched to a gene: 14. Germline CDR1 is MNHEY and CDR2 is SMNVEV (reference sequence). CDR3: CASSFLVTSVTPTDTQYF. The CDR3 DNA reads TGTGCCAGCAGTTTCCTCGTCACTAGCGTAACCCCCACAGATACGCAGTATTTT.

In its sample, this clone was seen a few times. The chain uses TRBV2 and TRBJ2-7; D remains ambiguous. The CDR3 has 12 residues. Germline CDR1 is SNHLY and CDR2 is FYNNEI. V lost 2 bases and J lost 7, with 9 bases in between. Written as DNA, the CDR3 is TGTGCCAGCAGTGAACGAGGCTGGGAGCAGTACTTC. The encoded protein is CASSERGWEQYF.

A remark on this clone: At one end the junction does not follow the germline gene, possibly because of a read error. The rearrangement uses TRBV7-7 and TRBJ2-7; D may be TRBD2 (7 bases). The germline CDR1 and CDR2 sequences are SSHAT and FNYEAQ (reference sequence). The CDR3 runs 18 residues. The chain's CDR3 is CASSPHPLGRGRSYEQYF. In DNA, the CDR3 is TGTGCTAGCAGCCCCCATCCCCTGGGGCGGGGGCGCTCCTACGAGCAGTACTTC.

This clone was seen only once. The V gene is TRBV5-1, the J gene TRBJ2-3; 14 positions agree with TRBD2. Looked up from germline, CDR1 is SGHRS and CDR2 is YFSETQ. CDR3 length equals 16 residues. Trimming cost V 4 bases and J 4 bases; bases outside gene matches: 5. As DNA, the CDR3 is TGCGCCAGCAGCGCGTCGACTAGCGGGGGGGCAGATACGCAGTATTTT. It encodes CASSASTSGGADTQYF.

This clone was counted once. The chain combines TRBV28 with TRBJ2-2; D possibly corresponds to TRBD1 (5 bases). The V gene's germline CDR1 is MDHEN and CDR2 SYDVKM. CDR3 length: 15 amino acids. V lost 5 bases to trimming and J lost 4 bases, with 14 bases between them. The CDR3 DNA follows: TGTGCCAGCAGTCGGACCCATGGGGCCACCGGGGAGCTGTTTTTT. It is translated as CASSRTHGATGELFF. Variable domain in full (rest from reference TRBV28 and TRBJ2-2): DVKVTQSSRYLVKRTGEKVFLECVQDMDHENMFWYRQDPGLGLRLIYFSYDVKMKEKGDIPEGYSVSREKKERFSLILESASTNQTSMYLCASSRTHGATGELFFGEGSRLTVL.

The genes are TRBV4-3 and TRBJ2-5, with 9 bases fitting TRBD2. V lost 0 bases, J lost 5 bases, and 4 bases stayed unmatched. The CDR3 extends over 15 amino acids. In germline, CDR1 is LGHNA, CDR2 YSLEER. The CDR3 region has the DNA TGCGCCAGCAGCCAAGAGCGGGGGGGGCACGAGACCCAGTACTTC. Protein: CASSQERGGHETQYF.

The rearrangement links TRBV7-2 to TRBJ2-7; 7 bases are shared with TRBD2. This CDR3 has 16 residues. CDR1 and CDR2 (germline): SGHTA, FQGNSA. J was trimmed by 6 bases and V by 2 bases; bases with no gene match: 13. The CDR3 coding sequence is TGTGCCAGCAGCTTAATGGGGGGGAAAGGGGCCAGCGAGCAGTACTTC. It encodes CASSLMGGKGASEQYF. Using reference TRBV7-2 and TRBJ2-7 for the parts outside the CDR3, the full variable domain is GAGVSQSPSNKVTEKGKDVELRCDPISGHTALYWYRQSLGQGLEFLIYFQGNSAPDKSGLPSDRFSAERTGGSVSTLTIQRTQQEDSAVYLCASSLMGGKGASEQYFGPGTRLTVT.

The chain recombines TRBV19 with TRBJ1-1; 9 bases map to TRBD1. J was trimmed by 8 bases and V by 3 bases; bases with no gene match: 10. This CDR3 has 15 residues. Per germline, CDR1 LNHDA and CDR2 SQIVND (reference sequence). The CDR3 is CASSIAGTGLSEAFF. In DNA form, the CDR3 reads TGTGCCAGTAGTATCGCCGGGACAGGGCTCTCCGAAGCTTTCTTT.

This clone was found once. V and J are TRBV2 and TRBJ1-2; TRBD1 matches 7 bases. This CDR3 spans 14 amino acids. The germline gives CDR1 SNHLY, CDR2 FYNNEI. The trim removed 6 bases at V and 8 bases at J, leaving 12 bases unmatched. The CDR3: CASSKAQGVGGYTF. Here the CDR3 DNA reads TGTGCCAGCAGCAAGGCCCAGGGGGTCGGGGGCTACACCTTC.